The clone carrying this T cell receptor beta chain showed up just once. Its cognate antigen is unknown. In the PCR, 60 Vbeta and 13 Jbeta primers were used. Per the authors' pipeline: An analysis that came later counted roughly 80 million unique TCR beta chains, approximately 9.9 million shared. Repertoires were generated with immunoSEQ multiplex PCR, while TCRdb's copy carries only in-frame clones and drops some. Clone size and the V and J calls come from that table; the DNA yielded D and trimming. The sample contains around 90,000 clones, 86% of which appear only once. The entry originates in a study of cytomegalovirus exposure and HLA in healthy donors. Study-level points and caveats: 87-base-pair reads could not separate some V segments, including TRBV6-2 and TRBV6-3. Segments of the TCR beta V type were, in most cases, productive about 90% or about 30% of the time in an earlier analysis.

V dropped 1 base and J dropped 3 bases, with 12 bases sitting between them. The CDR3 runs 15 residues. CDR1 is MGHRA and CDR2 is YSYEKL in the germline V gene. The chain has TRBV4-1 and TRBJ1-2; TRBD1 might be the D (5 bases). The source of this sequence is a young man in good health and CMV-seropositive. Sequenced input: PBMCs. The CDR3: CASSQGHGAHYGYTF. The CDR3 DNA reads TGCGCCAGCAGCCAAGGTCATGGGGCTCACTATGGCTACACCTTC.